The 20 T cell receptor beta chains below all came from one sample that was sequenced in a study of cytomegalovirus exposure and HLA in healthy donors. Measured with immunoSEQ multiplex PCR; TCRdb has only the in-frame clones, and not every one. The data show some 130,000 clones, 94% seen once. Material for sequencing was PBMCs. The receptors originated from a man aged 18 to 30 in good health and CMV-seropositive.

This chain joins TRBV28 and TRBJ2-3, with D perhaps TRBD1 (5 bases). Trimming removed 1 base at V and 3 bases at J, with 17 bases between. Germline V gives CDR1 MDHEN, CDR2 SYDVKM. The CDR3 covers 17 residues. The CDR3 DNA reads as TGTGCCAGCAGTTTATACTCTGCAGGGAAGGCGACAGATACGCAGTATTTT. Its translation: CASSLYSAGKATDTQYF.

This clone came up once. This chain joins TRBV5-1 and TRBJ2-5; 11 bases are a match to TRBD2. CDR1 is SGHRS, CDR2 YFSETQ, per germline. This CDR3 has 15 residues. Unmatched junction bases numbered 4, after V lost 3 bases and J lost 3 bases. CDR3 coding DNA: TGCGCCAGCAGCTCTAGCGGGAGGTCTGAAGAGACCCAGTACTTC. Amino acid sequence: CASSSSGRSEETQYF. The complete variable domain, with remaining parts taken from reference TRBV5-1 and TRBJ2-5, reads KAGVTQTPRYLIKTRGQQVTLSCSPISGHRSVSWYQQTPGQGLQFLFEYFSETQRNKGNFPGRFSGRQFSNSRSEMNVSTLELGDSALYLCASSSSGRSEETQYFGPGTRLLVL.

The CDR3, as DNA: TGTGCCAGCAGCCCTGGGACTGGGGGAGTAGGGCAGTTCTTC. Protein sequence: CASSPGTGGVGQFF. V gene TRBV11-2 combines with J gene TRBJ2-1, with D perhaps TRBD2 (6 bases). V lost 5 bases and J lost 12, with 20 bases in between. This CDR3 region has 14 residues. CDR1 and CDR2 from the germline V gene are SGHAT and FQNNGV.

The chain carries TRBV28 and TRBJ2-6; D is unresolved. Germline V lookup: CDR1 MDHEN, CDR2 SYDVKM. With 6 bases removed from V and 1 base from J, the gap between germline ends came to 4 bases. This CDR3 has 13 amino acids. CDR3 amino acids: CASRTSGANVLTF. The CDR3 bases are TGTGCCAGCAGAACATCTGGGGCCAACGTCCTGACTTTC.

This CDR3 is CASSARTSGRAGTDTQYF. CDR3 DNA sequence: TGTGCCAGCAGTGCCCGGACTAGCGGGAGGGCCGGGACAGATACGCAGTATTTT. This chain links TRBV2 with TRBJ2-3; 15 bases are a match to TRBD2. J gave up 3 bases and V 4 bases, and 8 bases lay outside the gene matches. This CDR3 comprises 18 residues. CDR1 SNHLY and CDR2 FYNNEI come from the germline V gene. Combining the CDR3 with reference TRBV2 and TRBJ2-3 gives the whole variable domain EPEVTQTPSHQVTQMGQEVILRCVPISNHLYFYWYRQILGQKVEFLVSFYNNEISEKSEIFDDQFSVERPDGSNFTLKIRSTKLEDSAMYFCASSARTSGRAGTDTQYFGPGTRLTVL.

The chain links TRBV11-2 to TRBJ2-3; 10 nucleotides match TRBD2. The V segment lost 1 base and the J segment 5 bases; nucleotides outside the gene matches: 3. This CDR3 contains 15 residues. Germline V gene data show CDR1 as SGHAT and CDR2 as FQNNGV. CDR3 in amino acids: CASSLAAGGVDTQYF. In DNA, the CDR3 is TGTGCCAGCAGCTTAGCAGCGGGAGGGGTAGATACGCAGTATTTT.

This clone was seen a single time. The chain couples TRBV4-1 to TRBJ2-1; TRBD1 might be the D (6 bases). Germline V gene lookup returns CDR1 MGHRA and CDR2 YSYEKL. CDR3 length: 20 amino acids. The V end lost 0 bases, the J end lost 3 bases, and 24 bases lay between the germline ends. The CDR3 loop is CASSQERGHHTQALYNEQFF. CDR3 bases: TGCGCCAGCAGCCAAGAAAGGGGACACCATACCCAAGCCCTCTACAATGAGCAGTTCTTC.

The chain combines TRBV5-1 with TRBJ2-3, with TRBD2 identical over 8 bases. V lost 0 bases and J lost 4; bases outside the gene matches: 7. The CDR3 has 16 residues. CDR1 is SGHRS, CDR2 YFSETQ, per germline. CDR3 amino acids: CASSLGLARGADTQYF. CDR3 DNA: TGCGCCAGCAGCTTGGGACTAGCGAGAGGGGCAGATACGCAGTATTTT.

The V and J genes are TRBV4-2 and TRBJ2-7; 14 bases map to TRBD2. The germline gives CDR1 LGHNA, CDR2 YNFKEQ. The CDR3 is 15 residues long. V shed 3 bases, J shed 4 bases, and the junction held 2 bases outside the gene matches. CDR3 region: CASSHGTSGSYEQYF. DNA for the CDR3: TGTGCCAGCAGCCACGGGACTAGCGGGAGTTACGAGCAGTACTTC.

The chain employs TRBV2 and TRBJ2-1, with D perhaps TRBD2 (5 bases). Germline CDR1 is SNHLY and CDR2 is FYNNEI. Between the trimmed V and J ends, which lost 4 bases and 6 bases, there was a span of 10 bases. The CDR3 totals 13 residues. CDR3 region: CASSAGSGNEQFF. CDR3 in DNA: TGTGCCAGCAGTGCGGGGAGCGGCAATGAGCAGTTCTTC.

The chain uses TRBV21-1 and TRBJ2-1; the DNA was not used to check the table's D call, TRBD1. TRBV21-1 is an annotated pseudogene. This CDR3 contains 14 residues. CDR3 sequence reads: CASSKVGRDNEQFF. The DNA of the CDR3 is TGTGCCAGCAGCAAAGTTGGCAGGGACAATGAGCAGTTCTTC.

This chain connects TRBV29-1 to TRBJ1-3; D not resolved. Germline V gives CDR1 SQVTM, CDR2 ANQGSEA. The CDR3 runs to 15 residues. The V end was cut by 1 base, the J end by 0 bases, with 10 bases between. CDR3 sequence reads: CSVEVWSSSGNTIYF. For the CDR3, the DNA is TGCAGCGTTGAAGTTTGGTCCAGCTCTGGAAACACCATATATTTT.

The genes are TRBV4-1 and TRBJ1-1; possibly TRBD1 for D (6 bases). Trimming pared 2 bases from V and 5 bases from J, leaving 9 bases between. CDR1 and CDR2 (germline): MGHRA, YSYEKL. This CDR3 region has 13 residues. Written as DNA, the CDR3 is TGCGCCAGCAGCCAACTTAGGGGGACTGAAGCTTTCTTT. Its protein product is CASSQLRGTEAFF.

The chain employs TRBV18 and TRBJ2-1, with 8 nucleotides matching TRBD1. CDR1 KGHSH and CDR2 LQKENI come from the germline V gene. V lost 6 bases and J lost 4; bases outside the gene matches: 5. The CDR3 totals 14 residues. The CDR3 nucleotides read TGTGCCAGCTCCCCCGGACAGGGATACAATGAGCAGTTCTTC. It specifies CASSPGQGYNEQFF.

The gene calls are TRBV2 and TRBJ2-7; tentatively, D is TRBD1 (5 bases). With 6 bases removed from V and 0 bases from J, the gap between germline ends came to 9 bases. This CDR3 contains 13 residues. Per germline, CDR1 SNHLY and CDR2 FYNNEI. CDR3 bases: TGTGCCAGCAGCCCGGACAACTCCTACGAGCAGTACTTC. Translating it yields CASSPDNSYEQYF.

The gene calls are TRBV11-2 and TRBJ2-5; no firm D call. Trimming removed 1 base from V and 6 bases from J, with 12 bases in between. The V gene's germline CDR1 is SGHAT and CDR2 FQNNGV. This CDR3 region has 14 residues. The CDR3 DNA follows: TGTGCCAGCAGCTTAGTCGGCGGTGGCCAGACCCAGTACTTC. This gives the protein CASSLVGGGQTQYF.

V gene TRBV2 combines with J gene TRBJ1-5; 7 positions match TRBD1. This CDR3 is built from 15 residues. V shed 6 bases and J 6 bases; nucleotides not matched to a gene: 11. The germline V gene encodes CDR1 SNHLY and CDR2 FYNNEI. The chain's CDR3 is CASRARDSAVQPQHF. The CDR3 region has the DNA TGTGCCAGCAGGGCACGGGACAGTGCCGTTCAGCCCCAGCATTTT.

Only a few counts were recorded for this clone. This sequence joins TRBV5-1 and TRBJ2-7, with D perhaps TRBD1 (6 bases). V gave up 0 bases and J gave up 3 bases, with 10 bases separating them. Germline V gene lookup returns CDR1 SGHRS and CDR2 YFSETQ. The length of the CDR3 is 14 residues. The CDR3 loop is CASSLEGTNYEQYF. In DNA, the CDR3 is TGCGCCAGCAGCTTGGAAGGGACAAACTACGAGCAGTACTTC.

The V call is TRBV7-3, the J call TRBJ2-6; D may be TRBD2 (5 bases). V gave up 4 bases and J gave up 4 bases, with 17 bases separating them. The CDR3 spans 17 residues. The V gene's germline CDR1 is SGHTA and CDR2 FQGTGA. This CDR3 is CASSSPRRGGGANVLTF. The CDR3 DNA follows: TGTGCCAGCAGCTCCCCGCGTCGGGGTGGGGGGGCCAACGTCCTGACTTTC.

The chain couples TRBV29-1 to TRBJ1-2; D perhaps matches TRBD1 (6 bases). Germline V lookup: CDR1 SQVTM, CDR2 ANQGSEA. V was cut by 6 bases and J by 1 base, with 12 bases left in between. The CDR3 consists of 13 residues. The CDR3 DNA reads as TGCAGCGTCGAGGGACACCTTAACTATGGCTACACCTTC. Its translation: CSVEGHLNYGYTF.